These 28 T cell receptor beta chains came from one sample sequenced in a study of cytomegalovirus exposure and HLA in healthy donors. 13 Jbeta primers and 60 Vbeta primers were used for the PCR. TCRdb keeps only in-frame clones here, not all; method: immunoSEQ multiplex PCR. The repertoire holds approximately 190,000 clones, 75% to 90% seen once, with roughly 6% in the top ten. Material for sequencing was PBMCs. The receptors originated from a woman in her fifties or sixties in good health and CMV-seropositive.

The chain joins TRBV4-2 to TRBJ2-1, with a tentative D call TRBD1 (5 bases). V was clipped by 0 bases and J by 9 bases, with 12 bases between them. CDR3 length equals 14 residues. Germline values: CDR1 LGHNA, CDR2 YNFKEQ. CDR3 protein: CASSQDKGLGEQFF. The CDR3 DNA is TGTGCCAGCAGCCAAGACAAGGGGCTGGGTGAGCAGTTCTTC.

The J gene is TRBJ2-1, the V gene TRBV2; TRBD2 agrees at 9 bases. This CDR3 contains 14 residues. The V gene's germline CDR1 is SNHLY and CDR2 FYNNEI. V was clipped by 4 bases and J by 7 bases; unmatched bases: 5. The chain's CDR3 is CASSGTSAFNEQFF. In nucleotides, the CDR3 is TGTGCCAGCAGTGGGACTAGCGCGTTTAATGAGCAGTTCTTC. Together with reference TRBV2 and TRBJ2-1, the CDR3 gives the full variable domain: EPEVTQTPSHQVTQMGQEVILRCVPISNHLYFYWYRQILGQKVEFLVSFYNNEISEKSEIFDDQFSVERPDGSNFTLKIRSTKLEDSAMYFCASSGTSAFNEQFFGPGTRLTVL.

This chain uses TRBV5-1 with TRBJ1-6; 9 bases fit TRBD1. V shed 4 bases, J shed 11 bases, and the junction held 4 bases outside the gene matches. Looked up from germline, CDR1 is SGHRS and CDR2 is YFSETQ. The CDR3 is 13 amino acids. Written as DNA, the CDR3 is TGCGCCAGCAGCACGGGACAGGGCGCACCCCTCCACTTT. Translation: CASSTGQGAPLHF.

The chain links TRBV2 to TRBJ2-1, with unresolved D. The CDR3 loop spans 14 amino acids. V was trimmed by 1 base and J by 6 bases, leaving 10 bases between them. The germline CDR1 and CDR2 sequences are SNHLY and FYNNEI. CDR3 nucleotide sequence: TGTGCCAGCAGTGAAGGCATCTCACTCAATGAGCAGTTCTTC. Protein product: CASSEGISLNEQFF.

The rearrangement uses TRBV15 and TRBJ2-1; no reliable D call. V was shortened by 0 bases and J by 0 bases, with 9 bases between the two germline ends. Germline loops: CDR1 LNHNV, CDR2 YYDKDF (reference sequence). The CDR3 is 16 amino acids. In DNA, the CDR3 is TGTGCCACCAGCAGAGATAAGGCGGTCTCCTACAATGAGCAGTTCTTC. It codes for CATSRDKAVSYNEQFF.

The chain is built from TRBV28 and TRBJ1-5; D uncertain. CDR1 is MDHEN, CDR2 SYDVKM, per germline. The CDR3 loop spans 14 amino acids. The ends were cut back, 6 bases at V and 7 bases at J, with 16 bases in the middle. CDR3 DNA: TGTGCCAGCAGCCGGGGAGGGTCGGGGCAGCCCCAGCATTTT. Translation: CASSRGGSGQPQHF.

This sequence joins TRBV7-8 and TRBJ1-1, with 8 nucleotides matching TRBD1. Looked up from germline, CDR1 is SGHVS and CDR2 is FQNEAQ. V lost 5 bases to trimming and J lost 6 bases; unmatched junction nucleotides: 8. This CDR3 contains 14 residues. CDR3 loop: CASSQPTGGAEAFF. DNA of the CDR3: TGTGCCAGCAGCCAACCTACAGGGGGTGCTGAAGCTTTCTTT. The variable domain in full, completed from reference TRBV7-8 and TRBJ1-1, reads GAGVSQSPRYKVAKRGQDVALRCDPISGHVSLFWYQQALGQGPEFLTYFQNEAQLDKSGLPSDRFFAERPEGSVSTLKIQRTQQEDSAVYLCASSQPTGGAEAFFGQGTRLTVV.

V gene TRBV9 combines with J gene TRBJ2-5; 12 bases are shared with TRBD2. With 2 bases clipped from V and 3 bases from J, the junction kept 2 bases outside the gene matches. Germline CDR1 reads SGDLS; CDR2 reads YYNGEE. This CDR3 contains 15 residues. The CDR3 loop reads CASSVRLAGEETQYF. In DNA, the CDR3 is TGTGCCAGCAGCGTTCGACTAGCGGGGGAAGAGACCCAGTACTTC.

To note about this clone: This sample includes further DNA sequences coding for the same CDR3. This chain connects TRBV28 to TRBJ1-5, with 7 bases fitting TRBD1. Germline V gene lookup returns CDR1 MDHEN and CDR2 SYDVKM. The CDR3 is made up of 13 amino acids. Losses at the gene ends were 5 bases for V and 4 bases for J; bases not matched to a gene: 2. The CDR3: CASSRDRNQPQHF. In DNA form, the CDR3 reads TGTGCCAGCAGTCGGGACAGAAATCAGCCCCAGCATTTT.

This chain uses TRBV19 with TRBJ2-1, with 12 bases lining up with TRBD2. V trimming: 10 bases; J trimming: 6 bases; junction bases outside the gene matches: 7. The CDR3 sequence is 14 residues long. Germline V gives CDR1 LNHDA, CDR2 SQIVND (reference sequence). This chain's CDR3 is CATNGLAGFNEQFF. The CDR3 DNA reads TGTGCCACTAACGGACTAGCGGGGTTCAATGAGCAGTTCTTC.

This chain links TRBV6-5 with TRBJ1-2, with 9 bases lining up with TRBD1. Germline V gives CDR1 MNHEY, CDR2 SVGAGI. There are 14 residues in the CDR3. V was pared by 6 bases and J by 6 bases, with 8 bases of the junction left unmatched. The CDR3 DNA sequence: TGTGCCAGCAGCCCAGGACAGGGGAGGGATGGCTACACCTTC. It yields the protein CASSPGQGRDGYTF.

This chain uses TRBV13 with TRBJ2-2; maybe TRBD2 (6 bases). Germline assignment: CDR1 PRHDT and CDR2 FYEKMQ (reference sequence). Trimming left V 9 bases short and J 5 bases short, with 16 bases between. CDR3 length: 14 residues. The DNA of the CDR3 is TGTGCCAGTGGGCGCGGGGAAAGGACCGGGGAGCTGTTTTTT. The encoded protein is CASGRGERTGELFF.

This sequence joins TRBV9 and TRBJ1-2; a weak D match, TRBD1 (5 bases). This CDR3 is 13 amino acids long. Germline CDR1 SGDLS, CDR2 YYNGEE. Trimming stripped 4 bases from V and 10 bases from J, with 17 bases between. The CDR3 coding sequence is TGTGCCAGCAGCCGATCGACAGCGCTAGACTACACCTTC. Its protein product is CASSRSTALDYTF.

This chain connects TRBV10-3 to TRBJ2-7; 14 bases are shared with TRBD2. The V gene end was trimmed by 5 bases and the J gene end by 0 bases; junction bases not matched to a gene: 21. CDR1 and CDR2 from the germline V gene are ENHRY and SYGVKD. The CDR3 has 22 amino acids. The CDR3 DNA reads TGTGCCATCAGTCATCACGGGGGGGCCGGACTAGCGGGAGGTCGCAGCTCCTACGAGCAGTACTTC. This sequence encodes CAISHHGGAGLAGGRSSYEQYF.

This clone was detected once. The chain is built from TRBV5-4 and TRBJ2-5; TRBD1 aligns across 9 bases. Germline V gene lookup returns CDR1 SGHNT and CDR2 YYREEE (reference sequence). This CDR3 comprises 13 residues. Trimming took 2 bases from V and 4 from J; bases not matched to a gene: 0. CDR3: CASSLQGAETQYF. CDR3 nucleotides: TGTGCCAGCAGCTTACAGGGGGCAGAGACCCAGTACTTC.

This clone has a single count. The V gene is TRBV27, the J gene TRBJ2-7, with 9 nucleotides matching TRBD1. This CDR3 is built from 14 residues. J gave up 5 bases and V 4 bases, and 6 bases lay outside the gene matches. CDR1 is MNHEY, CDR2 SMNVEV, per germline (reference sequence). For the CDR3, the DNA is TGTGCCAGCAGTTCACCGGGACAGGGAAACGAGCAGTACTTC. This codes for CASSSPGQGNEQYF.

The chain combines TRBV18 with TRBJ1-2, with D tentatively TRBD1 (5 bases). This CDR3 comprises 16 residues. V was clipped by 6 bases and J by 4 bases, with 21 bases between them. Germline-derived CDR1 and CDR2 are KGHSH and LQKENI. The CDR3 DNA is TGTGCCAGCTCGTGGAGTGGGGCACTTACTCTCTATGGCTACACCTTC. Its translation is CASSWSGALTLYGYTF.

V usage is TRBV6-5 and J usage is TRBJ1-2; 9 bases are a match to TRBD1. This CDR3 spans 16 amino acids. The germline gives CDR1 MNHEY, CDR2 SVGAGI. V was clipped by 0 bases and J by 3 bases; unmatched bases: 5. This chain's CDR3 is CASSYSRGQGDYGYTF. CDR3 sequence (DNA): TGTGCCAGCAGTTACTCGCGGGGACAGGGTGACTATGGCTACACCTTC.

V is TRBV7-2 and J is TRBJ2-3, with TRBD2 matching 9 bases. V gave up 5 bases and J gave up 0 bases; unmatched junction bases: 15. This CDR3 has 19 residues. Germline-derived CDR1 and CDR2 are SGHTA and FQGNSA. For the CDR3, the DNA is TGTGCCAGCAGCGCCCATAGCGGGGGCCCCGGGCATAGCACAGATACGCAGTATTTT. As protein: CASSAHSGGPGHSTDTQYF.

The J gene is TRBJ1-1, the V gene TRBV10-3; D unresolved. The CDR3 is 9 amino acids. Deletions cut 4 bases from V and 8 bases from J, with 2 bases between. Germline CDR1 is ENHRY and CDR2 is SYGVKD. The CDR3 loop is CAISAEAFF. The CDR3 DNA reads TGTGCCATCAGTGCGGAAGCTTTCTTT.

CDR3 DNA sequence: TGCGCCAGCAGCCAAGTAGGGGGGGTTCCTGAAAAACTGTTTTTT. Its translation is CASSQVGGVPEKLFF. The rearrangement uses TRBV4-1 and TRBJ1-4; maybe TRBD1 (6 bases). CDR1 and CDR2 (germline): MGHRA, YSYEKL. CDR3 length: 15 residues. Trimming took off 1 base at V and 7 bases at J, with 13 bases between the two ends.

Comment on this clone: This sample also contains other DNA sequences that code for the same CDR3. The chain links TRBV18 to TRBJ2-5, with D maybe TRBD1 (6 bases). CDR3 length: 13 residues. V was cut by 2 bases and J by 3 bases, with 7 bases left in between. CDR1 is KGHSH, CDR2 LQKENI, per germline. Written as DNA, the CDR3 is TGTGCCAGCTCACCAAGACAGGAAGAGACCCAGTACTTC. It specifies CASSPRQEETQYF.

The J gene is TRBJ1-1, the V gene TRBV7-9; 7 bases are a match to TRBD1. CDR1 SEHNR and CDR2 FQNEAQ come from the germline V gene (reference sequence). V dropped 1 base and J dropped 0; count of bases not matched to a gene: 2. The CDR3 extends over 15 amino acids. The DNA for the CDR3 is TGTGCCAGCAGCTTAGAAGGGGGCCTGAACACTGAAGCTTTCTTT. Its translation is CASSLEGGLNTEAFF.

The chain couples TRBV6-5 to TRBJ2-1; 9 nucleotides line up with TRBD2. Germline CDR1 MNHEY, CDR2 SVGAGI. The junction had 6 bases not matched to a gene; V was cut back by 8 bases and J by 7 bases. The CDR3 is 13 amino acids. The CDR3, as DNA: TGTGCCAGCTCACGCGGGGGGGGAAATGAGCAGTTCTTC. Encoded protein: CASSRGGGNEQFF.

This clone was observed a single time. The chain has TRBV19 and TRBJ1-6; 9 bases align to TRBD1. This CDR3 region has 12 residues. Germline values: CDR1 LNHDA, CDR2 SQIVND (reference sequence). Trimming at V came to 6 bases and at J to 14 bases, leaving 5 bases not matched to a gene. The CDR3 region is CASRGQGKALHF. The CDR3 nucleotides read TGTGCCAGTAGAGGACAGGGGAAAGCCCTCCACTTT.

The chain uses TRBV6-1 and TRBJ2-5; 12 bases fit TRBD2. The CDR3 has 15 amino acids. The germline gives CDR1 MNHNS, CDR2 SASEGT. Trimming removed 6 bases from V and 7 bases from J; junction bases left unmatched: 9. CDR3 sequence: CASRPGLAGPGTQYF. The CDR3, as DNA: TGTGCCAGCAGACCAGGACTAGCGGGGCCGGGGACCCAGTACTTC.

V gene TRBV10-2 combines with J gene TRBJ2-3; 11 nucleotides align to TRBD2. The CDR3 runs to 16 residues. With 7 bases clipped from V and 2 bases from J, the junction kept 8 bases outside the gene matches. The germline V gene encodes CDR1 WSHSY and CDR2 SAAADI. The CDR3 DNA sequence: TGCGCCAGCACCGGGACTAGCGGACAACTCACAGATACGCAGTATTTT. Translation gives CASTGTSGQLTDTQYF.

The CDR3 coding sequence is TGTGCCAGCTCACAACAGGTGCAGATTTCCTACGAGCAGTACTTC. Translated, it gives CASSQQVQISYEQYF. The chain recombines TRBV18 with TRBJ2-7, with D possibly TRBD1 on 5 matching bases. CDR3 length: 15 residues. The V gene lost 4 bases and the J gene lost 1 base, with 14 bases spanning the gap. CDR1 is KGHSH, CDR2 LQKENI, per germline.